The 24 T cell receptor beta chains reported below all come from one sample, sequenced in a study of blood T cells in healthy people across ages. Then a second PCR, running roughly 7 to 11 cycles, was carried out with a sample-barcoded 5' primer and a J-beta primer mix. MiXCR, run by TCRdb on the 5' RACE reads, gives a single entry per CDR3 protein. The repertoire holds about 970,000 distinct CDR3 sequences, about 53% seen once, with about a fifth in the top ten. Source material: blood. These receptors originate from a woman in her sixties in good health.

The chain is built from TRBV20-1 and TRBJ2-5; maybe TRBD2 (6 bases). The DNA end is more similar to TRBJ2-7, so the J call may be wrong. Germline CDR1 is DFQATT and CDR2 is SNEGSKA (reference sequence). The length of the CDR3 is 13 residues. The CDR3 spells CSGDRDLSYEQYF. CDR3 bases: TGCAGTGGCGACCGGGACTTATCCTACGAGCAGTACTTC.

The V call is TRBV28, the J call TRBJ2-7; 8 nucleotides align to TRBD1. With 8 bases clipped from V and 4 bases from J, the junction kept 16 bases outside the gene matches. Germline assignment: CDR1 MDHEN and CDR2 SYDVKM. CDR3 length equals 16 residues. DNA for the CDR3: TGTGCCAGCGGTCGAACCCCTCGGACAGGGCGGTACGAGCAGTACTTC. Translated, it gives CASGRTPRTGRYEQYF.

This clonotype appeared a few times. The CDR3 is CASSQDRRNYEQYF. In DNA, the CDR3 is TGCGCCAGCAGCCAAGATCGAAGGAACTACGAGCAGTACTTC. The chain combines TRBV4-1 with TRBJ2-5, with D hard to call. The DNA matches TRBJ2-7 better at its end, which makes the J call doubtful. The CDR3 is made up of 14 amino acids. Germline V CDR1 and CDR2: MGHRA, YSYEKL.

The chain combines TRBV28 with TRBJ1-5; no firm D call. Germline-derived CDR1 and CDR2 are MDHEN and SYDVKM. V gave up 7 bases and J gave up 2 bases, with 12 bases separating them. This CDR3 has 14 residues. The CDR3 is CASNPTPGNQPQHF. The CDR3 nucleotides read TGTGCCAGCAACCCTACACCGGGCAATCAGCCCCAGCATTTT.

The chain has TRBV4-1 and TRBJ2-2, with 8 bases lining up with TRBD2. Germline V gene lookup returns CDR1 MGHRA and CDR2 YSYEKL. V gave up 0 bases and J gave up 6 bases; unmatched junction bases: 9. The CDR3 length is 17 residues. The CDR3 loop reads CASSQDISGRFSGELFF. The CDR3 nucleotides are TGCGCCAGCAGCCAAGATATAAGCGGGAGATTTTCCGGGGAGCTGTTTTTT.

This clonotype was counted only a few times. The chain combines TRBV4-3 with TRBJ2-5; 12 bases are a match to TRBD1. The CDR3 sequence is 18 residues long. The V segment lost 4 bases and the J segment 6 bases; nucleotides outside the gene matches: 15. The germline V gene has CDR1 LGHNA and CDR2 YSLEER. CDR3 in DNA: TGCGCCAGCAGCCGTCTTCCTCTGGGGACAGGGGGCGCGAAGACCCAGTACTTC. It translates to CASSRLPLGTGGAKTQYF.

The V and J genes are TRBV18 and TRBJ2-5; TRBD1 is a possible D gene (7 bases). Trimming took off 9 bases at V and 5 bases at J, with 19 bases between the two ends. This CDR3 is 14 amino acids long. Germline-derived CDR1 and CDR2 are KGHSH and LQKENI. The chain's CDR3 is CASRRGQGEETQYF. The CDR3 DNA sequence: TGTGCCAGTCGGAGGGGGCAGGGTGAGGAGACCCAGTACTTC.

This clonotype has ten or more counts. V usage is TRBV6-2 or TRBV6-3 and J usage is TRBJ2-5; the D gene could be TRBD1 or TRBD2 (5 bases each). Trimming shortened V by 4 bases and J by 5 bases, and 17 bases separated the two germline ends. Germline CDR1 MNHEY, CDR2 SVGEGT. The length of the CDR3 is 15 residues. CDR3 coding DNA: TGTGCCAGCAGTTCCGTCGACAGCCCGGGGGAGACCCAGTACTTC. The encoded protein is CASSSVDSPGETQYF.

This clonotype came up once. CDR3 nucleotides: TGTGCCAGCAGTTTCACAGGGGGCTTTCAGCCCCAGCATTTT. Protein product: CASSFTGGFQPQHF. The chain carries TRBV27 and TRBJ1-5, with 9 positions matching TRBD1. Germline CDR1 MNHEY, CDR2 SMNVEV (reference sequence). With 3 bases clipped from V and 6 bases from J, the junction kept 3 bases outside the gene matches. CDR3 size: 14 residues.

This clonotype was counted a few times. This chain uses TRBV2 with TRBJ2-3; D call uncertain. V was cut by 7 bases and J by 2 bases, with 10 bases left in between. The CDR3 has 13 residues. The germline V gene encodes CDR1 SNHLY and CDR2 FYNNEI. The CDR3 DNA reads as TGTGCCAGCAAACTAACGTCCACAGATACGCAGTATTTT. Amino acids: CASKLTSTDTQYF.

V gene TRBV9 combines with J gene TRBJ2-7, with 14 bases aligning to TRBD2. The CDR3 has 18 residues. Germline CDR1 reads SGDLS; CDR2 reads YYNGEE. Trimming took 6 bases from V and 1 from J; bases not matched to a gene: 12. The CDR3 spells CASNKSGTSGSMSYEQYF. CDR3 DNA: TGTGCCAGCAACAAATCTGGGACTAGCGGGAGTATGTCCTACGAGCAGTACTTC.

V is TRBV7-8 and J is TRBJ2-7; D perhaps matches TRBD2 (5 bases). Germline CDR1 SGHVS, CDR2 FQNEAQ. V gave up 5 bases and J gave up 3 bases, with 17 bases separating them. The CDR3 covers 15 residues. CDR3 region: CASSESEGANYEQYF. CDR3 coding DNA: TGTGCCAGCAGCGAAAGCGAGGGCGCGAACTACGAGCAGTACTTC.

V and J are TRBV6-1 and TRBJ2-5, with D perhaps matching TRBD2 (5 bases). V dropped 2 bases and J dropped 4 bases, with 26 bases sitting between them. Germline-derived CDR1 and CDR2 are MNHNS and SASEGT. The CDR3 covers 19 residues. CDR3 in amino acids: CASSETHPASSSGRETQYF. The CDR3 DNA is TGTGCCAGCAGTGAAACTCATCCGGCCTCTAGCAGTGGAAGAGAGACCCAGTACTTC.

This clonotype came up many times. The chain's CDR3 is CASSPRQRYNEQFF. Here the CDR3 DNA reads TGTGCCAGCAGTCCCCGCCAGCGCTACAATGAGCAGTTCTTC. The chain recombines TRBV28 with TRBJ2-1; D is unclear. The CDR3 is 14 amino acids. V shed 5 bases and J shed 3 bases, with 11 bases lying between them. CDR1 MDHEN and CDR2 SYDVKM come from the germline V gene.

The V call is TRBV11-2, the J call TRBJ2-4; D might be TRBD1 (5 bases). CDR3 size: 15 residues. Trimming took 5 bases from V and 0 from J, leaving 11 bases between them. Germline CDR1 SGHAT, CDR2 FQNNGV. CDR3 nucleotide sequence: TGTGCCAGCAGCAGGACATTCGAAGCCAAAAACATTCAGTACTTC. Translating it yields CASSRTFEAKNIQYF.

The rearrangement uses TRBV29-1 and TRBJ1-2; the D is unclear. Per germline, CDR1 SQVTM and CDR2 ANQGSEA. The CDR3 covers 12 residues. The chain's CDR3 is CSTNRANYGYTF. The CDR3, as DNA: TGCAGTACGAACAGAGCTAACTATGGCTACACCTTC.

The chain links TRBV15 to TRBJ2-1, with D hard to call. The DNA end lines up better with TRBJ2-7; the J call may be wrong. The germline V gene has CDR1 LNHNV and CDR2 YYDKDF (reference sequence). This CDR3 comprises 16 residues. The CDR3 bases are TGTGCCACCAGCAGAGATAAAGGGCTACCGTACAATGAGCAGTACTTC. Its protein is CATSRDKGLPYNEQYF.

V is TRBV5-1 and J is TRBJ2-1; TRBD2 aligns across 9 bases. CDR3 length: 15 residues. The V and J ends lost 6 bases and 1 base, in that order; junction bases with no gene match: 5. Germline V gene data show CDR1 as SGHRS and CDR2 as YFSETQ. CDR3 DNA sequence: TGCGCCAGCACTATCGCGGGAGGGTCCTACAATGAGCAGTTCTTC. Amino acid sequence: CASTIAGGSYNEQFF.

The gene calls are TRBV12-3 or TRBV12-4 and TRBJ1-2, with 7 bases matching TRBD1. This CDR3 contains 14 residues. The junction had 7 bases not matched to a gene; V was cut back by 5 bases and J by 4 bases. CDR3 loop: CASSQQQGTYGYTF. The CDR3 DNA reads as TGTGCCAGCAGTCAACAACAGGGGACCTATGGCTACACCTTC.

The V call is TRBV29-1, the J call TRBJ2-2, with D perhaps matching TRBD2 (5 bases). This CDR3 is 13 amino acids long. Germline V lookup: CDR1 SQVTM, CDR2 ANQGSEA. V lost 6 bases and J 3 bases, leaving 11 bases between the germline ends. This chain's CDR3 is CSVDGVYTGELFF. The CDR3 DNA reads as TGCAGCGTAGACGGGGTGTACACCGGGGAGCTGTTTTTT.

The rearrangement joins TRBV6-5 to TRBJ1-5; 7 bases fit TRBD1. This CDR3 has 15 amino acids. The trim removed 6 bases at V and 0 bases at J, leaving 5 bases unmatched. Germline V gene sequence: CDR1 MNHEY, CDR2 SVGAGI. The CDR3: CASSRRGYSNQPQHF. In nucleotides, the CDR3 is TGTGCCAGCAGCCGCAGGGGGTATAGCAATCAGCCCCAGCATTTT.

The gene calls are TRBV5-1 and TRBJ2-1; D possibly corresponds to TRBD2 (5 bases). The CDR3 sequence is 14 residues long. The V gene's germline CDR1 is SGHRS and CDR2 YFSETQ. With 2 bases removed from V and 5 bases from J, the gap between germline ends came to 11 bases. CDR3 in DNA: TGCGCCAGCAGCTTTGCGGGCCCCGACAATGAGCAGTTCTTC. Translation: CASSFAGPDNEQFF. Combining the CDR3 with reference TRBV5-1 and TRBJ2-1 gives the whole variable domain KAGVTQTPRYLIKTRGQQVTLSCSPISGHRSVSWYQQTPGQGLQFLFEYFSETQRNKGNFPGRFSGRQFSNSRSEMNVSTLELGDSALYLCASSFAGPDNEQFFGPGTRLTVL.

The chain recombines TRBV20-1 with TRBJ2-5; D remains ambiguous. In germline, CDR1 is DFQATT, CDR2 SNEGSKA (reference sequence). The CDR3 is 11 residues long. The V end was cut by 2 bases, the J end by 5 bases, with 6 bases between. CDR3 sequence: CSARLTETQYF. The CDR3 DNA reads as TGCAGTGCTAGACTCACGGAGACCCAGTACTTC.

Remarks on this clonotype: One junction end disagrees with the germline gene, perhaps due to a read error. This chain joins TRBV2 and TRBJ2-5, with D unresolved. Germline V gene data show CDR1 as SNHLY and CDR2 as FYNNEI. The CDR3 has 14 residues. CDR3 in amino acids: CACSGYRALETQYF. The CDR3 DNA is TGTGCCTGCAGTGGGTACAGAGCATTGGAGACCCAGTACTTC.